The 10 T cell receptor beta chains reported below all come from one sample, sequenced in a study of Ad26.COV2.S vaccination and SARS-CoV-2 variants. Repertoires were generated with immunoSEQ multiplex PCR, while TCRdb's copy carries only in-frame clones and drops some. Here the sample spans 180,000 or so clones, roughly 87% being singletons. The sample consisted of peripheral blood, taken after recovery from COVID-19. The receptors stem from a human donor who had recovered from COVID-19.

The rearrangement links TRBV6-6 to TRBJ1-1; D unclear. V was clipped by 7 bases and J by 6 bases, with 9 bases between them. CDR3 size: 11 residues. The germline V gene has CDR1 MNHNY and CDR2 SVGAGI (reference sequence). The CDR3 spells CASKGVAEAFF. DNA for the CDR3: TGTGCCAGCAAGGGAGTCGCTGAAGCTTTCTTT.

This rearrangement joins TRBV5-1 to TRBJ1-2; 9 nucleotides align to TRBD1. The CDR3 sequence is 14 residues long. V lost 4 bases and J lost 6; bases outside the gene matches: 7. Germline V lookup: CDR1 SGHRS, CDR2 YFSETQ. The CDR3 nucleotides read TGCGCCAGCAGCCAGGACAGGGGAGAAAATGGCTACACCTTC. Translated, it gives CASSQDRGENGYTF.

Here the CDR3 reads CATFLGNEQFF. As DNA, the CDR3 is TGTGCCACGTTCTTAGGTAATGAGCAGTTCTTC. J is TRBJ2-1 and V is TRBV2; D not certain. The CDR3 consists of 11 residues. Germline assignment: CDR1 SNHLY and CDR2 FYNNEI. Trimming took off 10 bases at V and 7 bases at J, with 11 bases between the two ends.

The chain combines TRBV7-3 with TRBJ1-1; 7 bases agree with TRBD1. From germline, CDR1 is SGHTA and CDR2 FQGTGA. V gave up 5 bases and J gave up 3 bases; unmatched junction bases: 6. The CDR3 totals 14 residues. CDR3: CASSPRGLDTEAFF. The CDR3 DNA is TGTGCCAGCAGCCCGAGGGGGCTGGACACTGAAGCTTTCTTT.

The chain recombines TRBV6-1 with TRBJ2-7, with TRBD1 matching 9 bases. From germline, CDR1 is MNHNS and CDR2 SASEGT. The CDR3 loop spans 18 amino acids. The V and J ends lost 2 bases and 0 bases, in that order; junction bases with no gene match: 11. The DNA for the CDR3 is TGTGCCAGCAGTGAAACAAAATCTGGGACAGGGTTCTCCTACGAGCAGTACTTC. This translates into CASSETKSGTGFSYEQYF.

This rearrangement joins TRBV7-8 to TRBJ1-4; D unresolved. CDR1 SGHVS and CDR2 FQNEAQ come from the germline V gene. This CDR3 comprises 14 residues. V lost 0 bases and J 7 bases, leaving 9 bases between the germline ends. The CDR3 DNA reads TGTGCCAGCAGCTTAGCGGCAGTCCCTGAAAAACTGTTTTTT. This sequence encodes CASSLAAVPEKLFF. Using reference TRBV7-8 and TRBJ1-4 for the parts outside the CDR3, the full variable domain is GAGVSQSPRYKVAKRGQDVALRCDPISGHVSLFWYQQALGQGPEFLTYFQNEAQLDKSGLPSDRFFAERPEGSVSTLKIQRTQQEDSAVYLCASSLAAVPEKLFFGSGTQLSVL.

V usage is TRBV4-2 and J usage is TRBJ2-7; 9 nucleotides agree with TRBD2. Per germline, CDR1 LGHNA and CDR2 YNFKEQ. There are 16 residues in the CDR3. V trimming: 0 bases; J trimming: 8 bases; junction bases outside the gene matches: 11. The CDR3 DNA follows: TGTGCCAGCAGCCAAGATGTGCTAGCGGGGTCCTCGCAGCAGTACTTC. Protein: CASSQDVLAGSSQQYF.

On this clone: Possible read error: a much larger clone is one base away. The V and J genes are TRBV5-6 and TRBJ1-1; tentatively, D is TRBD1 (6 bases). Per germline, CDR1 SGHDT and CDR2 YYEEEE. V dropped 2 bases and J dropped 0 bases, with 8 bases sitting between them. The CDR3 is 14 residues long. CDR3 nucleotides: TGTGCCAGCAGCTTACGGGGGCTGAACACTGAAGCTTTCTTT. Translating gives CASSLRGLNTEAFF.

This chain connects TRBV4-2 to TRBJ1-3; 7 bases are shared with TRBD1. The CDR3 extends over 17 amino acids. J lost 0 bases, V lost 0 bases, and 5 bases had no gene match. Germline V gene lookup returns CDR1 LGHNA and CDR2 YNFKEQ. Here the CDR3 DNA reads TGTGCCAGCAGCCAAGAGACAGGGCCCAGCTCTGGAAACACCATATATTTT. It yields the protein CASSQETGPSSGNTIYF.

The gene calls are TRBV10-3 and TRBJ2-7; D is tentatively TRBD1 or TRBD2 (6 bases each). Germline lookup yields CDR1 ENHRY and CDR2 SYGVKD. Trimming shortened V by 4 bases and J by 3 bases, and 16 bases separated the two germline ends. The length of the CDR3 is 15 residues. The CDR3 loop reads CAISGGRGANYEQYF. The DNA of the CDR3 is TGTGCCATCAGTGGGGGGCGGGGCGCCAACTACGAGCAGTACTTC.